The 7 T cell receptor beta chains given below trace back to one sample, sequenced in a study of T cell repertoires in cytomegalovirus infection. TCRdb re-derived calls from the reads in MiXCR, one entry per CDR3 protein. The table has roughly 240,000 distinct CDR3 sequences, about 5.9% seen once. Sequenced sample: PBMCs. The origin of the receptors is a human donor in good health (CMV status not recorded). Some clones in this sample may be carry-over from other donors' samples.

This clonotype showed up many times. V and J are TRBV6-2 or TRBV6-3 and TRBJ2-5; maybe TRBD2 (5 bases). CDR3 length: 12 residues. Germline lookup yields CDR1 MNHEY and CDR2 SVGEGT. V lost 7 bases to trimming and J lost 5 bases, with 11 bases between them. The CDR3 DNA is TGTGCCAGCACCGACTATCAGGAGACCCAGTACTTC. The encoded protein is CASTDYQETQYF.

This clonotype was found many times. The CDR3 loop is CASSLGTGGIYGYTF. The CDR3 DNA follows: TGTGCCAGCAGCCTCGGGACAGGGGGCATCTATGGCTACACCTTC. The rearrangement joins TRBV7-9 to TRBJ1-2, with 12 bases fitting TRBD1. CDR3 length equals 15 residues. The germline V gene has CDR1 SEHNR and CDR2 FQNEAQ (reference sequence). J gave up 4 bases and V 5 bases, and 5 bases lay outside the gene matches.

The V call is TRBV11-2, the J call TRBJ2-5, with 7 positions matching TRBD1. Germline V gene sequence: CDR1 SGHAT, CDR2 FQNNGV. The ends lost 2 bases at V and 1 base at J; junction bases unmatched: 4. The CDR3 covers 15 residues. The CDR3 reads CASSLTGQPQETQYF. The DNA of the CDR3 is TGTGCCAGCAGCTTAACGGGACAGCCCCAAGAGACCCAGTACTTC.

This clonotype was seen ten or more times. This chain links TRBV7-9 with TRBJ2-7, with 9 positions matching TRBD1. This CDR3 has 15 residues. V dropped 5 bases and J dropped 4; count of bases not matched to a gene: 9. Germline CDR1 and CDR2: SEHNR and FQNEAQ (reference sequence). In DNA, the CDR3 is TGTGCCAGCAGCCCCCCGGGACAGGGTTGGTACGAGCAGTACTTC. Translation: CASSPPGQGWYEQYF.

This clonotype was seen at least ten times. The CDR3 region has the DNA TGTGCCAGCAGTTTGTTTGGTCGACAGGGAGTCAATGAGCAGTTCTTC. It encodes CASSLFGRQGVNEQFF. The chain combines TRBV28 with TRBJ2-1; 7 bases match TRBD1. The V gene's germline CDR1 is MDHEN and CDR2 SYDVKM. J lost 6 bases, V lost 3 bases, and 11 bases had no gene match. There are 16 residues in the CDR3.

This clonotype was picked up many times. V usage is TRBV7-8 and J usage is TRBJ2-1, with 8 bases that match TRBD1. Germline V gene data show CDR1 as SGHVS and CDR2 as FQNEAQ. The CDR3 runs 15 residues. With 6 bases clipped from V and 2 bases from J, the junction kept 6 bases outside the gene matches. The CDR3 DNA reads as TGTGCCAGCAGACTCGACAGGGGAGCCTACAATGAGCAGTTCTTC. Translation: CASRLDRGAYNEQFF.

The V gene is TRBV19, the J gene TRBJ2-2; no reliable D call. This CDR3 region has 14 residues. V lost 3 bases to trimming and J lost 5 bases, with 10 bases between them. CDR1 and CDR2 (germline): LNHDA, SQIVND (reference sequence). Here the CDR3 DNA reads TGTGCCAGTAGTATTGGCAGAGTGACCGGGGAGCTGTTTTTT. Translation: CASSIGRVTGELFF.